This T cell receptor (beta chain) was captured by sequencing in a study of human T cells and chemical hapten exposure. Time point described: patch test 3, about 24 weeks after DPC sensitization. Treatment here: therapeutic diphenylcyclopropenone sensitization with weekly scalp DPC. TCRdb re-called the RACE reads with MiXCR, one entry per CDR3 protein. The table includes about 170,000 distinct CDR3 sequences, 25% to 35% detected once. The sequence was collected from a woman under 30 with alopecia areata. Some clones in this sample may be carry-over from other donors' samples. The material was whole blood, obtained in connection with sensitization to the hapten diphenylcyclopropenone (DPC).

This chain's CDR3 is CASSFEVGYTF. CDR3 nucleotides: TGTGCCAGCAGTTTCGAGGTTGGCTACACCTTC. This chain connects TRBV12-3 or TRBV12-4 to TRBJ1-2; unclear D gene. This CDR3 region has 11 residues. Trimming left V 3 bases short and J 7 bases short, with 6 bases between.